Described below is a single T cell receptor beta chain sequence and its context. Germline CDR1 reads LNHDA; CDR2 reads SQIVND (reference sequence). The V end was cut by 2 bases, the J end by 4 bases, with 18 bases between. CDR3 size: 17 residues. The data were obtained in a study of blood T cell repertoires in COVID-19. Study as a whole: Spain, Italy and the United States supplied samples that represented acute and convalescent COVID-19.

Authors' analysis steps: Reference gene primer amplification yielded estimated nucleated cell counts. The protocol was immunoSEQ multiplex PCR, while the TCRdb copy is restricted to in-frame clones and leaves out a portion. V and J calls and clone size come straight from that table; D and trimming were deduced from the DNA. The sample shows more than 12,000 clones, over 75% of them seen only once. Sequenced: peripheral blood. The source is a human donor in a cohort sampled during active COVID-19. The chain combines TRBV19 with TRBJ2-1; a possible D gene is TRBD1 (7 bases). CDR3 region: CASSIPGGGLGYNEQFF. CDR3 bases: TGTGCCAGTAGTATACCCGGAGGGGGCCTAGGGTACAATGAGCAGTTCTTC.